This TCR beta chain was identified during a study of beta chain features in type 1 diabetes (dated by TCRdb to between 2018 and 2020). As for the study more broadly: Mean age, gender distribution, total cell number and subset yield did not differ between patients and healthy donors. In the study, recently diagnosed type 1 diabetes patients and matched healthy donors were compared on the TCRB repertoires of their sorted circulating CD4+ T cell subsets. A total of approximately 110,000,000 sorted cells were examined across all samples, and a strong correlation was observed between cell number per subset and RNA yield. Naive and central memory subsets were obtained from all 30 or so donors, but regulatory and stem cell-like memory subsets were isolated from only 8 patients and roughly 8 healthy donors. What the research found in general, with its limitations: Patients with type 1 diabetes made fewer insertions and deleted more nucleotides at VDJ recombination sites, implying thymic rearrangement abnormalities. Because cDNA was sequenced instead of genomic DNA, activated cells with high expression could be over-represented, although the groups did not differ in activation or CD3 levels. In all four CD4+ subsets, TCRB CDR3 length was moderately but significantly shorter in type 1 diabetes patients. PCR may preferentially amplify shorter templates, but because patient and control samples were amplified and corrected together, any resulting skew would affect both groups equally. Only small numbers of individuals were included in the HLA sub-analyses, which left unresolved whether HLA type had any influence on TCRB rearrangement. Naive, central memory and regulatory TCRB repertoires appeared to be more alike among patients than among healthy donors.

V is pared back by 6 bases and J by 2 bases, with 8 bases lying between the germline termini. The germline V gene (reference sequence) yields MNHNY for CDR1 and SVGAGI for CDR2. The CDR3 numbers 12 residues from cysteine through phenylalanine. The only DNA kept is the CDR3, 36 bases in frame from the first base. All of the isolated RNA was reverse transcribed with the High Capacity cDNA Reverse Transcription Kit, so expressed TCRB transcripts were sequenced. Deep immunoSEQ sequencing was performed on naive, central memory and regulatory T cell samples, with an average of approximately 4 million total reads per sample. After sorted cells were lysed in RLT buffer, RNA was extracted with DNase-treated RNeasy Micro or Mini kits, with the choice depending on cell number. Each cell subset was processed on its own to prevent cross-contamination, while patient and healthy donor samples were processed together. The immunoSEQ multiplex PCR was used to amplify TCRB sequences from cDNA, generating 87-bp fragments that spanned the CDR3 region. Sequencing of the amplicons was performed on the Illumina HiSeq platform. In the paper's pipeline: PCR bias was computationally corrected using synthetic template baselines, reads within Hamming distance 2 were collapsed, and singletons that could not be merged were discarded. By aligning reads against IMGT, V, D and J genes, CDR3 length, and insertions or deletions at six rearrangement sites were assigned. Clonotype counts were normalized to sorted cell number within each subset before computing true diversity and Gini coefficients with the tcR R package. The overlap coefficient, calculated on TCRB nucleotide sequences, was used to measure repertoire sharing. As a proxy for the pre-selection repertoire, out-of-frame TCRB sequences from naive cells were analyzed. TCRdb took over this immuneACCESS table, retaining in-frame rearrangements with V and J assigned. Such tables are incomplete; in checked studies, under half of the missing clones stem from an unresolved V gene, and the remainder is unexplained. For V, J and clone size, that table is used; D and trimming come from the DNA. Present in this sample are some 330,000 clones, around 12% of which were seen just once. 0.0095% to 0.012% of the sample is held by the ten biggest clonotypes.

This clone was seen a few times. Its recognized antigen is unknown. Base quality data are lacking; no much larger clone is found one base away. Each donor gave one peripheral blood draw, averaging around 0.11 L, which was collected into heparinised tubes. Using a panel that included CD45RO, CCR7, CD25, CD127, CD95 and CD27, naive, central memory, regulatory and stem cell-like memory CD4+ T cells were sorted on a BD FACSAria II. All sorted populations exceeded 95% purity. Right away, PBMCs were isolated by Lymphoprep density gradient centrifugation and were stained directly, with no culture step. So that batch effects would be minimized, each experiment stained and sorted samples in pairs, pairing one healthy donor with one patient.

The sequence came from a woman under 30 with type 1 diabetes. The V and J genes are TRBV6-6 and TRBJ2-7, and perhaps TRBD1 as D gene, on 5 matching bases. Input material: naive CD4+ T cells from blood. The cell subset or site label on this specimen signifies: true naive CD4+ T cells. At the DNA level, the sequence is TGTGCCAGCAGCTCACAGGCCTACGAGCAGTACTTC. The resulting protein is CASSSQAYEQYF.